The entry that follows covers one TCR beta chain sequence. This clone was recorded only once. It has no known antigen specificity. No per-base quality is available; no much larger clone lies one base away. The library was prepared using the immunoSEQ multiplex PCR assay. TCRdb took this table from immuneACCESS and kept in-frame rearrangements with V and J called. Such tables lack part of the clones; where checked against another copy, unresolved V genes explain under half of the gap, and the rest is unexplained. The sample table shows roughly 76,000 clones, and about 89% are seen once. The top ten hold approximately 0.47% of the sample. The entry originates in a study of T cell changes during pregnancy in multiple sclerosis (dated by TCRdb to the late 2010s). For the study in its entirety: The study looked at changes in the T cell repertoire across pregnancy in women with multiple sclerosis.

The CDR3, from cysteine to phenylalanine, totals 15 residues. Of the read, only the CDR3 DNA is kept; its 45 bases are in frame from base 1. Trimming takes 6 bases off V and 3 bases off J; junction bases not matched to a gene: 7. CDR1 and CDR2 (KGHSH, LQKENI) derive from the germline V gene. The clonotype was recovered from a female donor with multiple sclerosis, enrolled in a pregnancy study. Material: CD4+ T cells from peripheral blood mononuclear cells, obtained in the second trimester of pregnancy. Recombination joined TRBV18 with TRBJ1-1, with TRBD1 identical over 10 junction bases. The DNA sequence reads TGTGCCAGCTCCCTCGACAGGGGGCCCGACACTGAAGCTTTCTTT. This sequence encodes CASSLDRGPDTEAFF.